The next 30 T cell receptor beta chains were all read from a single sample in a study of cytomegalovirus exposure and HLA in healthy donors. This PCR relied on a set of 60 Vbeta primers and 13 Jbeta primers. Repertoires were generated with immunoSEQ multiplex PCR, while TCRdb's copy carries only in-frame clones and drops some. This table has about 130,000 clones, 70% to 85% appearing once. The source material was PBMCs. These receptors were collected from a man between 45 and 60 years old in good health and CMV-seronegative.

This clone was counted a few times. The chain is built from TRBV2 and TRBJ1-5; D may be TRBD1 (6 bases). The CDR3 loop spans 15 amino acids. Trimming removed 6 bases from V and 7 bases from J, with 19 bases in between. Germline V lookup: CDR1 SNHLY, CDR2 FYNNEI. The CDR3 is CASRGQTGKRQPQHF. The CDR3, as DNA: TGTGCCAGCAGAGGCCAAACAGGGAAGCGGCAGCCCCAGCATTTT.

This chain joins TRBV30 and TRBJ1-6, with TRBD1 identical over 7 bases. CDR1 is GTSNPN, CDR2 SVGIG, per germline (reference sequence). Germline trimming cut 1 base from V and 8 bases from J; bases unmatched to any gene: 17. CDR3 length: 18 residues. This CDR3 is CAWSEAQGPIRRYSPLHF. As DNA, the CDR3 is TGTGCCTGGAGTGAAGCACAGGGGCCTATCCGTCGGTATTCACCCCTCCACTTT.

J is TRBJ2-5 and V is TRBV4-2; 9 nucleotides agree with TRBD2. The CDR3 spans 17 residues. The trim removed 1 base at V and 3 bases at J, leaving 9 bases unmatched. The germline V gene has CDR1 LGHNA and CDR2 YNFKEQ. The CDR3: CASSQVGTSWGEETQYF. The CDR3 DNA reads as TGTGCCAGCAGCCAAGTCGGGACTAGCTGGGGGGAAGAGACCCAGTACTTC.

The CDR3 loop is CASSQDLRRENTGELFF. In DNA, the CDR3 is TGCGCCAGCAGCCAAGATTTAAGGCGGGAAAACACCGGGGAGCTGTTTTTT. J is TRBJ2-2 and V is TRBV4-3, with D possibly TRBD2 on 6 matching bases. The CDR3 is 17 residues long. V lost 0 bases and J 2 bases, leaving 13 bases between the germline ends. Germline-derived CDR1 and CDR2 are LGHNA and YSLEER.

The CDR3 bases are TGTGCCAGCAGTTACGGACTAGCGGGAGACTACGAGCAGTACTTC. Translation gives CASSYGLAGDYEQYF. J is TRBJ2-7 and V is TRBV6-5, with 13 bases lining up with TRBD2. CDR1 is MNHEY and CDR2 is SVGAGI in the germline V gene. V was pared by 2 bases and J by 3 bases, with 1 base of the junction left unmatched. CDR3 length equals 15 residues.

The CDR3: CASSLRAGPSYNEQFF. In DNA, the CDR3 is TGTGCCAGCTCCCTCAGGGCGGGGCCATCCTACAATGAGCAGTTCTTC. The rearrangement links TRBV18 to TRBJ2-1, with D possibly being TRBD2 (6 bases). V lost 6 bases and J 1 base, leaving 16 bases between the germline ends. The germline CDR1 and CDR2 sequences are KGHSH and LQKENI. The CDR3 totals 16 residues.

This clone was seen only once. The chain has TRBV4-1 and TRBJ2-7, with D maybe TRBD2 (6 bases). Trimming removed 6 bases at V and 0 bases at J, with 12 bases between. The germline CDR1 and CDR2 sequences are MGHRA and YSYEKL. The CDR3 sequence is 14 residues long. CDR3 loop: CASSVGGSSYEQYF. CDR3 DNA sequence: TGCGCCAGCAGTGTGGGGGGAAGCTCCTACGAGCAGTACTTC.

The chain joins TRBV19 to TRBJ2-1; D is unclear. CDR1 is LNHDA and CDR2 is SQIVND in the germline V gene (reference sequence). V lost 3 bases and J 0 bases, leaving 12 bases between the germline ends. This CDR3 is 16 amino acids long. As DNA, the CDR3 is TGTGCCAGTAGTATCCAGAATCATTTCTCCTACAATGAGCAGTTCTTC. It is translated as CASSIQNHFSYNEQFF.

V and J are TRBV6-1 and TRBJ2-5; D is unclear. The J call is doubtful: the DNA matches TRBJ2-7 better. Germline CDR1 reads MNHNS; CDR2 reads SASEGT. The CDR3 is 12 amino acids. The CDR3 sequence: CATLTTLYEQYF. In DNA form, the CDR3 reads TGTGCCACCCTAACCACGCTCTACGAGCAGTACTTC.

This clone has more than one count but fewer than ten. This rearrangement joins TRBV5-1 to TRBJ1-1; 12 nucleotides agree with TRBD1. The CDR3 runs to 16 residues. Trimming took 4 bases from V and 1 from J; bases not matched to a gene: 5. Germline CDR1 SGHRS, CDR2 YFSETQ. The CDR3 protein is CASSLGQGARNTEAFF. CDR3 nucleotide sequence: TGCGCCAGCAGCCTGGGACAGGGGGCCCGGAACACTGAAGCTTTCTTT. Variable domain in full (rest from reference TRBV5-1 and TRBJ1-1): KAGVTQTPRYLIKTRGQQVTLSCSPISGHRSVSWYQQTPGQGLQFLFEYFSETQRNKGNFPGRFSGRQFSNSRSEMNVSTLELGDSALYLCASSLGQGARNTEAFFGQGTRLTVV.

This chain links TRBV6-5 with TRBJ1-5, with a weak D call TRBD1 (6 bases). The CDR3 is made up of 14 amino acids. The ends were cut back, 5 bases at V and 6 bases at J, with 14 bases in the middle. The V gene's germline CDR1 is MNHEY and CDR2 SVGAGI. CDR3 amino acids: CASSGGGRAQPQHF. DNA of the CDR3: TGTGCCAGCAGTGGGGGGGGGCGGGCTCAGCCCCAGCATTTT.

This chain links TRBV30 with TRBJ2-5; possibly TRBD1 for D (6 bases). V was clipped by 0 bases and J by 5 bases, with 13 bases between them. Germline V gene sequence: CDR1 GTSNPN, CDR2 SVGIG (reference sequence). The CDR3 is 14 amino acids. This CDR3 is CAWSVGAGVETQYF. CDR3 DNA sequence: TGTGCCTGGAGTGTAGGGGCAGGGGTGGAGACCCAGTACTTC. The complete variable domain, with remaining parts taken from reference TRBV30 and TRBJ2-5, reads SQTIHQWPATLVQPVGSPLSLECTVEGTSNPNLYWYRQAAGRGLQLLFYSVGIGQISSEVPQNLSASRPQDRQFILSSKKLLLSDSGFYLCAWSVGAGVETQYFGPGTRLLVL.

This clone was counted a single time. Other DNA variants within this sample encode the same CDR3. V usage is TRBV5-6 and J usage is TRBJ2-1; possible D gene TRBD1, 5 bases. Between the trimmed V and J ends, which lost 4 bases and 6 bases, there was a span of 11 bases. CDR3 length equals 13 residues. From germline, CDR1 is SGHDT and CDR2 YYEEEE. The CDR3 loop is CASSRIGVNEQFF. CDR3 sequence (DNA): TGTGCCAGCAGCCGGATAGGGGTCAATGAGCAGTTCTTC.

This sequence joins TRBV6-5 and TRBJ1-3; unclear D gene. V lost 8 bases to trimming and J lost 3 bases, with 11 bases between them. The germline V gene encodes CDR1 MNHEY and CDR2 SVGAGI. The CDR3 extends over 13 amino acids. In DNA form, the CDR3 reads TGTGCCAGCCGCTATTCTTTTGGAAACACCATATATTTT. Protein sequence: CASRYSFGNTIYF.

The chain uses TRBV5-1 and TRBJ2-7; possibly TRBD1 for D (5 bases). CDR1 is SGHRS, CDR2 YFSETQ, per germline. The V end was cut by 4 bases, the J end by 0 bases, with 14 bases between. The CDR3 totals 15 residues. CDR3 bases: TGCGCCAGCAGCATCAGGACACTTAGCTCCTACGAGCAGTACTTC. It is translated as CASSIRTLSSYEQYF. The entire variable domain, with the rest obtained from reference TRBV5-1 and TRBJ2-7, is as follows: KAGVTQTPRYLIKTRGQQVTLSCSPISGHRSVSWYQQTPGQGLQFLFEYFSETQRNKGNFPGRFSGRQFSNSRSEMNVSTLELGDSALYLCASSIRTLSSYEQYFGPGTRLTVT.

This clone was counted once. This chain joins TRBV7-8 and TRBJ2-5; 7 bases map to TRBD2. Looked up from germline, CDR1 is SGHVS and CDR2 is FQNEAQ. V lost 7 bases to trimming and J lost 5 bases; unmatched junction nucleotides: 16. The length of the CDR3 is 16 residues. The CDR3 spells CASTSNKRGSGETQYF. CDR3 sequence (DNA): TGTGCCAGCACCTCAAATAAGCGGGGTAGCGGGGAGACCCAGTACTTC.

The chain links TRBV4-3 to TRBJ1-6; D unclear. The CDR3 length is 13 residues. V lost 0 bases and J lost 12, with 9 bases in between. Germline V gene sequence: CDR1 LGHNA, CDR2 YSLEER. The CDR3 DNA sequence: TGCGCCAGCAGCCAAGATTCCGTTTTACCCCTCCACTTT. Translating gives CASSQDSVLPLHF.

This chain uses TRBV6-1 with TRBJ1-3, with 7 positions matching TRBD1. CDR3 length: 15 residues. After removal of 5 bases from V and 4 bases from J, the junction contained 8 bases not matched to a gene. Germline CDR1 reads MNHNS; CDR2 reads SASEGT. CDR3 sequence (DNA): TGTGCCAGCAGTTTACAGACAGGGTGGGGAAACACCATATATTTT. It specifies CASSLQTGWGNTIYF.

The V and J genes are TRBV2 and TRBJ2-3, with 9 nucleotides matching TRBD1. CDR3 size: 14 residues. The V segment lost 4 bases and the J segment 6 bases; nucleotides outside the gene matches: 5. Germline CDR1 is SNHLY and CDR2 is FYNNEI. The CDR3 region is CASSGGQGGDTQYF. CDR3 nucleotide sequence: TGTGCCAGCAGTGGGGGACAGGGTGGGGATACGCAGTATTTT. Variable domain in full (rest from reference TRBV2 and TRBJ2-3): EPEVTQTPSHQVTQMGQEVILRCVPISNHLYFYWYRQILGQKVEFLVSFYNNEISEKSEIFDDQFSVERPDGSNFTLKIRSTKLEDSAMYFCASSGGQGGDTQYFGPGTRLTVL.

The J gene is TRBJ2-5, the V gene TRBV5-6; 8 nucleotides line up with TRBD2. Looked up from germline, CDR1 is SGHDT and CDR2 is YYEEEE. The length of the CDR3 is 15 residues. Unmatched junction bases numbered 9, after V lost 3 bases and J lost 5 bases. CDR3: CASSSTSGGRETQYF. CDR3 DNA: TGTGCCAGCAGCTCCACGAGCGGGGGAAGGGAGACCCAGTACTTC.

V usage is TRBV9 and J usage is TRBJ2-7; TRBD1 might be the D (5 bases). This CDR3 contains 15 residues. Trimming shortened V by 3 bases and J by 2 bases, and 15 bases separated the two germline ends. The V gene's germline CDR1 is SGDLS and CDR2 YYNGEE. CDR3 coding DNA: TGTGCCAGCAGCGCGGCAACAGGTACCACCTACGAGCAGTACTTC. Translating it yields CASSAATGTTYEQYF.

The V call is TRBV6-6, the J call TRBJ2-7, with a possible D match to TRBD2 (5 bases). Trimming removed 4 bases at V and 0 bases at J, with 16 bases between. There are 16 residues in the CDR3. CDR1 is MNHNY, CDR2 SVGAGI, per germline (reference sequence). In DNA form, the CDR3 reads TGTGCCAGCAGTTCGATCGACTATTCAAACTCCTACGAGCAGTACTTC. It encodes CASSSIDYSNSYEQYF.

This rearrangement joins TRBV4-1 to TRBJ1-2, with 7 positions matching TRBD1. The J segment lost 5 bases and the V segment lost 3 bases, leaving 9 bases of the junction unmatched. Looked up from germline, CDR1 is MGHRA and CDR2 is YSYEKL. The length of the CDR3 is 15 residues. CDR3 residues: CASSQLGGQRYGYTF. The CDR3, as DNA: TGCGCCAGCAGCCAGTTGGGGGGACAGCGTTATGGCTACACCTTC.

The chain recombines TRBV29-1 with TRBJ2-7; D might be TRBD1 (5 bases). The germline V gene has CDR1 SQVTM and CDR2 ANQGSEA. CDR3 length equals 13 residues. Trimming removed 5 bases at V and 1 base at J, with 12 bases between. The CDR3 is CSVRGGKSYEQYF. Written as DNA, the CDR3 is TGCAGCGTTAGGGGCGGAAAGTCCTACGAGCAGTACTTC.

The V and J genes are TRBV6-6 and TRBJ2-5; maybe TRBD2 (5 bases). CDR1 and CDR2 (germline): MNHNY, SVGAGI (reference sequence). The CDR3 is made up of 14 amino acids. The germline V and J ends were trimmed by 0 bases and 3 bases, with 8 bases remaining between them. The CDR3 DNA reads TGTGCCAGCAGTTACTCGGAGACTAAAGAGACCCAGTACTTC. Translated: CASSYSETKETQYF.

CDR3 nucleotide sequence: TGTGCCAGCAGCCCAACAGGGGTGGGTTACGAGCAGTACTTC. It yields the protein CASSPTGVGYEQYF. The chain carries TRBV7-6 and TRBJ2-7; 7 bases line up with TRBD1. The V gene's germline CDR1 is SGHVS and CDR2 FNYEAQ. This CDR3 has 14 amino acids. J gave up 4 bases and V 5 bases, and 8 bases lay outside the gene matches.

The rearrangement links TRBV5-1 to TRBJ1-1; 8 bases match TRBD1. CDR1 and CDR2 from the germline V gene are SGHRS and YFSETQ. Trimming took 0 bases from V and 8 from J; bases not matched to a gene: 9. This CDR3 comprises 15 residues. This chain's CDR3 is CASSLGPVQGGEAFF. The CDR3, as DNA: TGCGCCAGCAGCTTGGGTCCTGTACAGGGGGGGGAAGCTTTCTTT.

This clone was observed a few times. This rearrangement joins TRBV5-5 to TRBJ2-1; 8 bases map to TRBD1. The germline CDR1 and CDR2 sequences are SGHKS and YYEKEE (reference sequence). The CDR3 is 15 amino acids. Germline trimming cut 3 bases from V and 8 bases from J; bases unmatched to any gene: 10. The CDR3 protein is CASSWTGNLGDEQFF. The CDR3 DNA is TGTGCCAGCAGCTGGACAGGGAACTTGGGCGATGAGCAGTTCTTC.

For the CDR3, the DNA is TGTGCCAGAAGCTTAGCCCGGCTAGCGGACCAAGAGACCCAGTACTTC. Translating gives CARSLARLADQETQYF. This chain uses TRBV7-5 with TRBJ2-5; the table's D call of TRBD2 was not tested on the DNA. TRBV7-5 is shown as a pseudogene. The CDR3 is 16 amino acids.

V usage is TRBV4-2 and J usage is TRBJ1-6; a possible D gene is TRBD1 (5 bases). Trimming pared 1 base from V and 10 bases from J, leaving 17 bases between. CDR1 and CDR2 from the germline V gene are LGHNA and YNFKEQ. CDR3 length: 16 residues. As DNA, the CDR3 is TGTGCCAGCAGCCAAGGGCGACACGAAGCAGGGTCACCCCTCCACTTT. It encodes CASSQGRHEAGSPLHF.